These 17 T cell receptor beta chains came from one sample sequenced in a study of blood T cell repertoires in COVID-19. Profiled with immunoSEQ multiplex PCR; TCRdb holds only in-frame clones, not every one. The sample lists tens of thousands of clones; roughly 81% were seen once. Sequenced input: peripheral blood. The receptor set was obtained from a woman in her 70s with acute or convalescent COVID-19.

The chain joins TRBV19 to TRBJ2-3; a possible D gene is TRBD2 (5 bases). Germline V gene lookup returns CDR1 LNHDA and CDR2 SQIVND (reference sequence). This CDR3 region has 14 residues. The ends were cut back, 5 bases at V and 1 base at J, with 10 bases in the middle. CDR3 loop: CASSPTRGTDTQYF. Here the CDR3 DNA reads TGTGCCAGTAGTCCTACTAGGGGCACAGATACGCAGTATTTT.

The DNA of the CDR3 is TGTGCCAGCAGTTTAGGAAGGGGGCGGCAAACCGGGGAGCTGTTTTTT. This sequence encodes CASSLGRGRQTGELFF. This rearrangement joins TRBV28 to TRBJ2-2; 7 bases line up with TRBD1. With 2 bases clipped from V and 5 bases from J, the junction kept 8 bases outside the gene matches. This CDR3 comprises 16 residues. The V gene's germline CDR1 is MDHEN and CDR2 SYDVKM. Using reference TRBV28 and TRBJ2-2 for the parts outside the CDR3, the full variable domain is DVKVTQSSRYLVKRTGEKVFLECVQDMDHENMFWYRQDPGLGLRLIYFSYDVKMKEKGDIPEGYSVSREKKERFSLILESASTNQTSMYLCASSLGRGRQTGELFFGEGSRLTVL.

In this sample, this clone turned up a few times. The rearrangement links TRBV28 to TRBJ2-5; D is undetermined. Looked up from germline, CDR1 is MDHEN and CDR2 is SYDVKM. CDR3 length: 13 amino acids. V lost 2 bases and J lost 5, with 9 bases in between. CDR3 coding DNA: TGTGCCAGCAGTTTACCTTCTCTGGAGACCCAGTACTTC. Protein product: CASSLPSLETQYF. The variable domain in full, with the rest retrieved from reference TRBV28 and TRBJ2-5, is DVKVTQSSRYLVKRTGEKVFLECVQDMDHENMFWYRQDPGLGLRLIYFSYDVKMKEKGDIPEGYSVSREKKERFSLILESASTNQTSMYLCASSLPSLETQYFGPGTRLLVL.

The V call is TRBV3-1 (or the pseudogene TRBV3-2), the J call TRBJ2-1, with 8 bases that match TRBD2. The J segment lost 5 bases and the V segment lost 1 base, leaving 1 base of the junction unmatched. The CDR3 length is 14 residues. Germline CDR1 LGHDT, CDR2 YNNKEL (reference sequence). Here the CDR3 reads CASSQAGGDNEQFF. The DNA for the CDR3 is TGTGCCAGCAGCCAAGCGGGAGGGGACAATGAGCAGTTCTTC.

The chain combines TRBV18 with TRBJ2-5; D is possibly TRBD2 (5 bases). Germline V gene lookup returns CDR1 KGHSH and CDR2 LQKENI. The CDR3 is 15 amino acids. The V gene lost 4 bases and the J gene lost 5 bases, with 17 bases spanning the gap. CDR3 in amino acids: CASSRESGLRETQYF. The DNA of the CDR3 is TGTGCCAGCTCACGCGAGAGCGGTTTACGGGAGACCCAGTACTTC.

This chain uses TRBV11-2 with TRBJ1-2; a possible D gene is TRBD1 (6 bases). V shed 5 bases and J shed 7 bases, with 14 bases lying between them. The germline CDR1 and CDR2 sequences are SGHAT and FQNNGV. This CDR3 contains 13 residues. CDR3 amino acids: CASSPDRRGGYTF. The CDR3 nucleotides read TGTGCCAGCAGCCCAGACAGGCGTGGTGGCTACACCTTC.

The CDR3 here is CASSLLPNEQFF. The CDR3 DNA reads as TGTGCCAGCAGCTTACTACCCAATGAGCAGTTCTTC. V and J are TRBV7-8 and TRBJ2-1; D is unresolved. Germline CDR1 SGHVS, CDR2 FQNEAQ. This CDR3 has 12 amino acids. Between the trimmed V and J ends, which lost 2 bases and 6 bases, there was a span of 5 bases. The full variable domain, completed using reference TRBV7-8 and TRBJ2-1, is GAGVSQSPRYKVAKRGQDVALRCDPISGHVSLFWYQQALGQGPEFLTYFQNEAQLDKSGLPSDRFFAERPEGSVSTLKIQRTQQEDSAVYLCASSLLPNEQFFGPGTRLTVL.

The chain uses TRBV5-6 and TRBJ1-1, with TRBD1 matching 7 bases. J gave up 7 bases and V 5 bases, and 17 bases lay outside the gene matches. The V gene's germline CDR1 is SGHDT and CDR2 YYEEEE. CDR3 length equals 16 residues. The CDR3 loop is CASRKEVGQALFEAFF. The CDR3 region has the DNA TGTGCCAGCAGGAAGGAAGTTGGACAGGCCCTTTTTGAAGCTTTCTTT. The whole variable domain, remainder taken from reference TRBV5-6 and TRBJ1-1, is DAGVTQSPTHLIKTRGQQVTLRCSPKSGHDTVSWYQQALGQGPQFIFQYYEEEERQRGNFPDRFSGHQFPNYSSELNVNALLLGDSALYLCASRKEVGQALFEAFFGQGTRLTVV.

The J gene is TRBJ1-4, the V gene TRBV28; D might be TRBD1 (5 bases). CDR3 size: 16 residues. V lost 3 bases and J 5 bases, leaving 16 bases between the germline ends. Germline lookup yields CDR1 MDHEN and CDR2 SYDVKM. The CDR3 nucleotides are TGTGCCAGCAGTTTCCATCGCGGGACCGGCAATGAAAAACTGTTTTTT. It translates to CASSFHRGTGNEKLFF.

V is TRBV27 and J is TRBJ1-2; 8 bases are shared with TRBD1. CDR1 and CDR2 from the germline V gene are MNHEY and SMNVEV (reference sequence). This CDR3 spans 15 amino acids. With V trimmed by 3 bases and J by 2 bases, 5 bases remained unmatched. In DNA, the CDR3 is TGTGCCAGCAGTTTCCGCAGGGGGCACAACTATGGCTACACCTTC. Translated: CASSFRRGHNYGYTF.

Only a few counts were recorded for this clone. This sequence joins TRBV28 and TRBJ1-2, with D uncertain. The germline V gene has CDR1 MDHEN and CDR2 SYDVKM. This CDR3 contains 12 residues. The V and J ends lost 6 bases and 7 bases respectively, with 12 bases between them. CDR3 protein: CASRPPPSGYTF. The CDR3 region has the DNA TGTGCCAGCAGACCCCCCCCGAGTGGCTACACCTTC.

The V gene is TRBV3-1 (or the pseudogene TRBV3-2), the J gene TRBJ2-7; D may be TRBD2 (6 bases). The CDR3 spans 16 residues. V was clipped by 0 bases and J by 6 bases, with 18 bases between them. CDR1 and CDR2 from the germline V gene are LGHDT and YNNKEL (reference sequence). The CDR3 DNA sequence: TGTGCCAGCAGCCAAGATGGGAGGCGGTGGGGGAGCGAGCAGTACTTC. It is translated as CASSQDGRRWGSEQYF.

This clone was detected only once. This rearrangement joins TRBV5-4 to TRBJ2-7; 8 positions agree with TRBD1. Trimming cost V 4 bases and J 3 bases; bases outside gene matches: 12. There are 16 residues in the CDR3. Germline CDR1 is SGHNT and CDR2 is YYREEE (reference sequence). CDR3 DNA: TGTGCCAGCAGCGGAGGAAGGACAGGGAATGTCTACGAGCAGTACTTC. Its translation is CASSGGRTGNVYEQYF.

The chain employs TRBV11-2 and TRBJ2-7; 12 positions agree with TRBD2. Germline CDR1 reads SGHAT; CDR2 reads FQNNGV. The CDR3 contains 15 residues. After removal of 1 base from V and 2 bases from J, the junction contained 0 bases not matched to a gene. The CDR3 sequence: CASSLGTSGAYEQYF. DNA of the CDR3: TGTGCCAGCAGCTTAGGGACTAGCGGGGCCTACGAGCAGTACTTC.

V gene TRBV7-8 combines with J gene TRBJ1-1, with 11 bases identical to TRBD1. The V gene end was trimmed by 4 bases and the J gene end by 11 bases; junction bases not matched to a gene: 6. Germline-derived CDR1 and CDR2 are SGHVS and FQNEAQ. The CDR3 spans 13 residues. The CDR3 loop reads CASSSKRDRGAFF. The CDR3 region has the DNA TGTGCCAGCAGCTCGAAAAGGGACAGGGGGGCTTTCTTT.

The rearrangement joins TRBV5-1 to TRBJ1-1; 7 bases match TRBD1. This CDR3 has 15 residues. Germline assignment: CDR1 SGHRS and CDR2 YFSETQ. V shed 0 bases and J 3 bases; nucleotides not matched to a gene: 5. The CDR3 is CASSLGSGGYTEAFF. For the CDR3, the DNA is TGCGCCAGCAGCTTGGGGTCAGGGGGATACACTGAAGCTTTCTTT.

The chain is built from TRBV6-2 or TRBV6-3 and TRBJ1-2; TRBD1 is a possible D gene (6 bases). The germline V and J ends were trimmed by 6 bases and 6 bases, with 11 bases remaining between them. The CDR3 is made up of 12 amino acids. Germline CDR1 and CDR2: MNHEY and SVGEGT. The CDR3 DNA sequence: TGTGCCAGCAGCCCCGACAGGCATGGCTACACCTTC. Protein sequence: CASSPDRHGYTF.